This T cell receptor (beta chain) was profiled in a study of T cells in Graves' hyperthyroidism and ophthalmopathy. Findings and limits, study-wide: Ophthalmopathy cases were set apart from stable hyperthyroidism by a 13 V-J model. Within blood appeared most thyroid clonotypes that had expanded above 0.001.

There were TCR beta CDR3 regions amplified from RNA transcripts. The study used the HTBI primer set for a first-round RT-PCR of the TCR CDR3. One entry per CDR3 protein results from TCRdb running MiXCR on the multiplex PCR reads. Here the sample spans roughly 330,000 distinct CDR3 sequences, approximately 15% being singletons. The CDR3 totals 11 residues. CDR1 and CDR2 from the germline V gene are MDHEN and SYDVKM. V lost 3 bases, J lost 11 bases, and 5 bases lay in between. This clonotype was found a few times. Its target is not known. Not enrolled were patients with uncontrolled infection, other autoimmune disease, pregnancy or lactation.

The rearrangement links TRBV28 to TRBJ1-6; no reliable D call. The sample was blood. The receptor was isolated from a man under 40 with Graves' hyperthyroidism. CDR3 sequence: CASSFDTPLHF. The DNA of the CDR3 is TGTGCCAGCAGTTTCGACACACCCCTCCACTTT.